This T cell receptor beta chain stems from a study of T cell repertoires in ileal Crohn's disease. Whole-study context: Operated complications were stricturing disease (61%) and penetrating disease (39%).

Clones were read by immunoSEQ multiplex PCR, and TCRdb kept only the in-frame ones, dropping some. The sample carries some 11,000 clones, 55% to 80% recorded once. V was trimmed by 3 bases and J by 0 bases, leaving 12 bases between them. Germline V lookup: CDR1 KGHSH, CDR2 LQKENI. The CDR3 consists of 16 residues. Time point meaning: neoterminal ileum biopsy at postoperative endoscopy, about 6 months after surgery. General study results and limits: Active smokers at surgery had more clonal expansions than non-smokers.

Comments on this clone: Its target is unknown.

What was sequenced was ileal tissue. This sequence was found in an adult with Crohn's disease. This chain links TRBV18 with TRBJ2-1; D possibly corresponds to TRBD1 (6 bases). Here the CDR3 reads CASSPGPRGSYNEQFF. CDR3 sequence (DNA): TGTGCCAGCTCACCCGGCCCCAGGGGCTCCTACAATGAGCAGTTCTTC.